This note documents a single T cell receptor (beta chain) sequence. The antigen is not known. Using triplicate sorts, 300,000 cells were collected each time from every CD8+ T cell subset. Definition of naive CD8+ T cells rested on a CD45RO-CCR7+CD27+CD95- profile. Looked up from germline, CDR1 is SGDLS and CDR2 is YYNGEE. The CDR3 has 14 amino acids. This entry is derived from a study of CXCR3-negative and CXCR3-positive naive CD8 T cells. Study-level findings and limits: Naive cells, whether CXCR3-negative or CXCR3-positive, had similar TRBV-TRBJ usage, while memory cells differed. Sequencing showed both naive subsets with comparably high diversity, and memory CD8+ cells much lower. Relative to CXCR3-negative naive cells, CXCR3-positive naive cells had more hydrophobic TRB CDR3s.

UMI-labeled 5' RACE yielded the TRB cDNA libraries. Following a re-call of the 5' RACE reads, TCRdb has one entry per CDR3 protein and lacks DNA. This sample's table reports some 140,000 distinct CDR3 sequences. Sequenced input: naive CXCR3+ CD8+ T cells from blood. This sample's subset: CD45RO-CCR7+CD27+CD95- naive CD8+ T cells expressing CXCR3 (TNR3+). The receptor was isolated from a human donor in good health. Some clones in this sample may be carry-over from other donors' samples. V usage is TRBV9 and J usage is TRBJ2-7. The CDR3 loop reads CASSVHLGSNEQYF.